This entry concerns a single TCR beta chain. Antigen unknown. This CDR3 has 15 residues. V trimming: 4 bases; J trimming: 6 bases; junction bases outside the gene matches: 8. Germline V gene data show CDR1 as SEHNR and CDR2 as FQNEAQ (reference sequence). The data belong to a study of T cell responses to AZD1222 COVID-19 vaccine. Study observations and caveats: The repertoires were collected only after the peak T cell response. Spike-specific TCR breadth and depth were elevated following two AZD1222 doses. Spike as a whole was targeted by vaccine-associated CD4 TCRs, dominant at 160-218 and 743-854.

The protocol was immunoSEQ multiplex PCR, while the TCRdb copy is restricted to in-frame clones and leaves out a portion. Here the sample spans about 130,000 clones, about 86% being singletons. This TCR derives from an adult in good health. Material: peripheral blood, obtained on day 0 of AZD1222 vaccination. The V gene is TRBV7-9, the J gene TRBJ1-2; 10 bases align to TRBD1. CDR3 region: CASSWAGTGVDGYTF. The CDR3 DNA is TGTGCCAGCAGCTGGGCCGGGACAGGGGTTGATGGCTACACCTTC.